A selection of T cell receptor beta chains follows, all from one sample in a study of sequential checkpoint blockade in melanoma. This table comes from immunoSEQ multiplex PCR, and its TCRdb copy is limited to in-frame clones, with some not included. The data contain over 9,500 clones, 60% to 70% of them singletons. Sequenced material: CD8+ T cells sorted from blood (inferred from file names), taken from a patient given nivolumab and ipilimumab in sequence. Source of these receptors: a human donor with melanoma. Each CDR3 is given with its conserved first and last residue. D genes are given only for firm matches. Some rows mark clone size as missing; the rest say once, few, many or name a class of expanded clone.

>few|TRBV19|TRBJ2-5|NA
CASSMALRQGTQYF
TGTGCCAGTAGTATGGCCCTGCGCCAGGGGACCCAGTACTTC
>few|TRBV27|TRBJ1-5|TRBD1
CASSGTGGGDQPQHF
TGTGCCAGCAGTGGGACAGGGGGCGGCGATCAGCCCCAGCATTTT
>NA|TRBV7-9|TRBJ2-3|NA
CASSPRSTAGDTQYF
TGTGCCAGCAGCCCCCGATCTACCGCGGGAGATACGCAGTATTTT
>NA|TRBV7-2|TRBJ2-7|NA
CASSLDPGVPYEQYF
TGTGCCAGCAGCTTAGATCCGGGAGTCCCCTACGAGCAGTACTTC
>NA|TRBV4-1|TRBJ2-7|NA
CASSQDNDGATGTIIYEQYF
TGCGCCAGCAGCCAAGATAATGACGGGGCGACAGGCACTATAATTTACGAGCAGTACTTC
>NA|TRBV7-3|TRBJ2-3|TRBD1
CASSLTPGGLDTQYF
TGTGCCAGCAGCTTAACGCCAGGGGGCTTAGATACGCAGTATTTT
>NA|TRBV5-4|TRBJ2-1|NA
CASSLGVQDNEQFF
TGTGCCAGCAGCTTGGGGGTACAGGACAATGAGCAGTTCTTC
>NA|TRBV7-8|TRBJ1-4|TRBD1
CASKRVDREKKLFF
TGTGCCAGCAAACGGGTGGACAGGGAGAAGAAACTGTTTTTT
>once|TRBV11-1|TRBJ2-1|NA
CASSYGGSHNEQFF
TGTGCCAGCAGCTATGGAGGGTCCCACAATGAGCAGTTCTTC
>NA|TRBV27|TRBJ2-7|TRBD1
CASMAGTGNYEQYF
TGTGCCAGCATGGCCGGGACAGGGAACTACGAGCAGTACTTC
>NA|TRBV2|TRBJ2-7|TRBD1
CASSHPGQAPYEQYF
TGTGCCAGCAGCCATCCGGGACAGGCGCCCTACGAGCAGTACTTC
>NA|TRBV7-3|TRBJ2-7|NA
CASSPKKGQTYEQYF
TGTGCCAGCAGCCCAAAGAAAGGACAAACCTACGAGCAGTACTTC
>NA|TRBV2|TRBJ2-7|NA
CASSEVVAYEQYF
TGTGCCAGCAGTGAAGTAGTCGCCTACGAGCAGTACTTC
>medium-sized|TRBV6-4|TRBJ2-3|TRBD1
CASSTGTGGSDTQYF
TGTGCCAGCAGTACCGGGACAGGGGGGTCAGATACGCAGTATTTT
>NA|TRBV7-8|TRBJ2-2|TRBD2
CASSRSGGAAGELFF
TGTGCCAGCAGCCGGAGCGGGGGGGCAGCCGGGGAGCTGTTTTTT
>NA|TRBV10-3|TRBJ1-1|NA
CATGGNTEAFF
TGTGCCACCGGCGGGAACACTGAAGCTTTCTTT
>NA|TRBV2|TRBJ2-2|NA
CASSEGGGTGELFF
TGTGCCAGCAGTGAGGGAGGGGGTACCGGGGAGCTGTTTTTT
>few|TRBV30|TRBJ2-7|NA
CAWGEVGGYEQYF
TGTGCCTGGGGGGAGGTGGGGGGCTACGAGCAGTACTTC
>NA|TRBV18|TRBJ2-1|NA
CASSPFDNEQFF
TGTGCCAGCTCACCCTTCGACAATGAGCAGTTCTTC
>NA|TRBV7-8|TRBJ1-6|TRBD1
CASSEQWGTGAMEGPLHF
TGTGCCAGCAGCGAACAATGGGGGACAGGGGCCATGGAGGGGCCCCTCCACTTT
>NA|TRBV19|TRBJ1-2|NA
CASSPIMGASGYTF
TGTGCCAGTTCCCCTATTATGGGGGCGAGTGGCTACACCTTC
>once|TRBV9|TRBJ1-2|NA
CASSASRGAFHGYTF
TGTGCCAGCAGCGCCTCACGGGGGGCTTTTCATGGCTACACCTTC
>NA|TRBV30|TRBJ2-2|NA
CAWSVRPPGLDTGELFF
TGTGCCTGGAGTGTCCGCCCCCCGGGACTCGACACCGGGGAGCTGTTTTTT
>medium-sized|TRBV5-4|TRBJ1-2|NA
CAVWSGQSYTF
TGTGCCGTGTGGTCAGGGCAGAGCTACACCTTC
>NA|TRBV28|TRBJ1-2|TRBD1
CASSFRDRGSYGYTF
TGTGCCAGCAGTTTCCGGGACAGGGGGTCATATGGCTACACCTTC
>NA|TRBV5-1|TRBJ2-7|NA
CASSFPTGGGGYEQYF
TGCGCCAGCAGCTTTCCTACTGGCGGAGGAGGCTACGAGCAGTACTTC
>NA|TRBV28|TRBJ1-5|TRBD1
CASLRTGYSNQPQHF
TGTGCCAGTCTTCGGACAGGCTATAGCAATCAGCCCCAGCATTTT
>NA|TRBV19|TRBJ2-7|TRBD1
CASSETGTGAYEQYF
TGTGCCAGTAGTGAGACCGGGACAGGGGCCTACGAGCAGTACTTC
>NA|TRBV28|TRBJ2-7|TRBD2
CASTSSGSVYEQYF
TGTGCCAGCACCAGTAGCGGGAGTGTCTACGAGCAGTACTTC
>NA|TRBV27|TRBJ1-5|NA
CASSLREANQPQHF
TGTGCCAGCAGTCTCAGGGAGGCCAATCAGCCCCAGCATTTT
>NA|TRBV29-1|TRBJ2-7|TRBD2
CSVAGLAANPGYEQYF
TGCAGCGTAGCCGGACTAGCGGCAAACCCCGGGTACGAGCAGTACTTC
>large|TRBV10-3|TRBJ2-7|TRBD1
CAIGTGSSYEQYF
TGTGCCATCGGGACAGGGAGCTCCTACGAGCAGTACTTC
>NA|TRBV6-5|TRBJ2-7|TRBD2
CASGRALYEQYF
TGTGCCAGCGGGAGGGCCCTCTACGAGCAGTACTTC
>few|TRBV19|TRBJ1-1|NA
CASSPQGPTEAFF
TGTGCCAGTAGCCCTCAGGGGCCCACTGAAGCTTTCTTT
>NA|TRBV19|TRBJ2-7|NA
CASSIVGLGPEQYF
TGTGCCAGTAGTATAGTGGGCTTGGGTCCCGAGCAGTACTTC
>NA|TRBV2|TRBJ1-5|TRBD1
CASSASTGVNQPQHF
TGTGCCAGCAGCGCTTCGACAGGGGTCAATCAGCCCCAGCATTTT
>NA|TRBV27|TRBJ1-5|TRBD1
CASSFGQGAHSNQPQHF
TGTGCCAGCAGTTTCGGACAGGGCGCCCATAGCAATCAGCCCCAGCATTTT